These 11 T cell receptor beta chains originate from one sample sequenced in a study of control samples from healthy donors and cancer patients. Some clones are missing from TCRdb's copy, which holds only in-frame ones; the method was immunoSEQ multiplex PCR. The data contain around 90,000 clones, approximately 86% of them singletons. The material sequenced was blood. All receptors come from a man younger than 45 in good health.

This chain joins TRBV14 and TRBJ1-2, with D perhaps TRBD1 (6 bases). Germline V lookup: CDR1 SGHDN, CDR2 FVKESK. There are 16 residues in the CDR3. Trimming stripped 0 bases from V and 1 base from J, with 12 bases between. Here the CDR3 reads CASSQDFGGRNYGYTF. The CDR3, as DNA: TGTGCCAGCAGCCAAGATTTCGGGGGGCGTAACTATGGCTACACCTTC.

The chain joins TRBV10-2 to TRBJ2-5, with TRBD2 identical over 8 bases. J was trimmed by 1 base and V by 6 bases; bases with no gene match: 7. The length of the CDR3 is 15 residues. Germline CDR1 reads WSHSY; CDR2 reads SAAADI. The CDR3 sequence is CASRGGRGAQETQYF. As DNA, the CDR3 is TGCGCCAGCAGGGGGGGGCGGGGGGCCCAAGAGACCCAGTACTTC.

This clone was counted a single time. The chain joins TRBV30 to TRBJ1-1; maybe TRBD1 (5 bases). The germline V gene encodes CDR1 GTSNPN and CDR2 SVGIG (reference sequence). The V end was cut by 3 bases, the J end by 8 bases, with 16 bases between. The CDR3 consists of 13 residues. CDR3 coding DNA: TGTGCCTGGAGCCGATCGGGACCGACCGAAGCTTTCTTT. This codes for CAWSRSGPTEAFF.

This CDR3 is CAISEGRGYTF. In DNA form, the CDR3 reads TGTGCCATCAGTGAGGGAAGGGGCTACACCTTC. The gene calls are TRBV10-3 and TRBJ1-2; D is undetermined. The length of the CDR3 is 11 residues. V shed 2 bases and J shed 8 bases, with 6 bases lying between them. Germline V gives CDR1 ENHRY, CDR2 SYGVKD.

The chain links TRBV30 to TRBJ1-1; 7 bases are shared with TRBD1. With 2 bases clipped from V and 3 bases from J, the junction kept 18 bases outside the gene matches. CDR1 GTSNPN and CDR2 SVGIG come from the germline V gene (reference sequence). This CDR3 comprises 18 residues. This CDR3 reads CAWSNPPGGQWRYTEAFF. CDR3 nucleotide sequence: TGTGCCTGGAGTAATCCCCCAGGGGGACAGTGGAGGTACACTGAAGCTTTCTTT.

J is TRBJ1-4 and V is TRBV2; 12 bases match TRBD1. CDR3 length: 16 residues. The ends lost 3 bases at V and 5 bases at J; junction bases unmatched: 4. Germline-derived CDR1 and CDR2 are SNHLY and FYNNEI. The CDR3 region is CASSDPGTGGNEKLFF. Written as DNA, the CDR3 is TGTGCCAGCAGTGACCCCGGGACAGGGGGCAATGAAAAACTGTTTTTT.

V and J are TRBV6-1 and TRBJ2-7; D ambiguous. Germline loops: CDR1 MNHNS, CDR2 SASEGT. Deletions cut 1 base from V and 4 bases from J, with 14 bases between. The CDR3 covers 15 residues. The CDR3 coding sequence is TGTGCCAGCAGTGAAGGTAATACGTGGGGTTACGAGCAGTACGTC. This encodes CASSEGNTWGYEQYV.

This clone was detected only a few times. This chain connects TRBV19 to TRBJ1-5; a weak D match, TRBD1 (5 bases). Germline assignment: CDR1 LNHDA and CDR2 SQIVND (reference sequence). CDR3 length equals 13 residues. Trimming took 3 bases from V and 7 from J, leaving 10 bases between them. Written as DNA, the CDR3 is TGTGCCAGTAGTATTCGGGGGGTCCAGCCCCAGCATTTT. It specifies CASSIRGVQPQHF. The variable domain in full, completed from reference TRBV19 and TRBJ1-5, reads DGGITQSPKYLFRKEGQNVTLSCEQNLNHDAMYWYRQDPGQGLRLIYYSQIVNDFQKGDIAEGYSVSREKKESFPLTVTSAQKNPTAFYLCASSIRGVQPQHFGDGTRLSIL.

V is TRBV5-6 and J is TRBJ1-6, with D possibly matching TRBD1 (5 bases). Germline CDR1 and CDR2: SGHDT and YYEEEE. CDR3 size: 16 residues. Trimming stripped 0 bases from V and 0 bases from J, with 7 bases between. CDR3 amino acids: CASSLGGSSYNSPLHF. For the CDR3, the DNA is TGTGCCAGCAGCTTGGGGGGGAGCTCCTATAATTCACCCCTCCACTTT.

The rearrangement uses TRBV28 and TRBJ1-4, with 9 bases identical to TRBD1. The V gene end was trimmed by 7 bases and the J gene end by 7 bases; junction bases not matched to a gene: 13. This CDR3 has 16 amino acids. Germline CDR1 and CDR2: MDHEN and SYDVKM. In nucleotides, the CDR3 is TGTGCCAGCACGGGGGTTGGGGGACAGGGAATTGAAAAACTGTTTTTT. Protein product: CASTGVGGQGIEKLFF.

The V gene is TRBV27, the J gene TRBJ1-2; a weak D match, TRBD1 (5 bases). CDR1 and CDR2 (germline): MNHEY, SMNVEV (reference sequence). Trimming took 5 bases from V and 7 from J, leaving 23 bases between them. This CDR3 spans 16 amino acids. CDR3 region: CASSPEVGGARAGYTF. CDR3 in DNA: TGTGCCAGCAGTCCCGAGGTGGGAGGGGCCAGAGCTGGCTACACCTTC.